Presented here are 29 T cell receptor beta chains from one specimen sequenced in a study of blood T cell repertoires in COVID-19. Clones were sequenced by immunoSEQ multiplex PCR, and TCRdb holds only the in-frame ones, with some missing. The data contain around 150,000 clones, around 79% of them seen just once; the ten biggest clones take up over 8.5%. The sequenced material came from peripheral blood. These receptors came from a man aged 50 to 60 with active or convalescent COVID-19.

The CDR3 nucleotides are TGTGCCAGCAGTCACAGGGGGCGCGAAGGCTACACCTTC. Translation: CASSHRGREGYTF. The rearrangement joins TRBV28 to TRBJ1-2, with 9 bases lining up with TRBD1. The CDR3 loop spans 13 amino acids. J was trimmed by 8 bases and V by 5 bases; bases with no gene match: 6. CDR1 and CDR2 from the germline V gene are MDHEN and SYDVKM.

The V gene is TRBV2, the J gene TRBJ1-5; D is ambiguous. V shed 4 bases and J shed 5 bases, with 12 bases lying between them. The CDR3 loop spans 14 amino acids. Germline V gives CDR1 SNHLY, CDR2 FYNNEI. The CDR3 region has the DNA TGTGCCAGCAGTGCCGGGGTCGGACATCAGCCCCAGCATTTT. This codes for CASSAGVGHQPQHF.

This rearrangement joins TRBV6-5 to TRBJ1-2, with D possibly TRBD1 on 6 matching bases. The V gene lost 3 bases and the J gene lost 7 bases, with 12 bases spanning the gap. This CDR3 spans 13 amino acids. In germline, CDR1 is MNHEY, CDR2 SVGAGI. In DNA, the CDR3 is TGTGCCAGCAGTTATCCAGGGGCCGGTGGCTACACCTTC. This translates into CASSYPGAGGYTF.

V and J are TRBV5-1 and TRBJ2-7; D gene uncertain. Germline V gives CDR1 SGHRS, CDR2 YFSETQ. Trimming took off 4 bases at V and 5 bases at J, with 10 bases between the two ends. The CDR3 has 12 residues. The CDR3 coding sequence is TGCGCCAGCAGCCTAAAAGCTAACGAGCAGTACTTC. Translation gives CASSLKANEQYF.

This clone was counted many times. CDR3 nucleotide sequence: TGCGCCAGCAGTGACGGACAGATTAATTCACCCCTCCACTTT. It encodes CASSDGQINSPLHF. The V call is TRBV10-2, the J call TRBJ1-6, with a tentative D call TRBD1 (6 bases). CDR3 length: 14 residues. Germline CDR1 is WSHSY and CDR2 is SAAADI. V lost 3 bases to trimming and J lost 6 bases, with 9 bases between them.

This clone was seen a few times. V usage is TRBV3-1 (or the pseudogene TRBV3-2) and J usage is TRBJ1-3; no definite D call. The CDR3 extends over 16 amino acids. Trimming removed 1 base from V and 0 bases from J, with 10 bases in between. The germline V gene has CDR1 LGHDT and CDR2 YNNKEL (reference sequence). This CDR3 is CASSQGMESSGNTIYF. The CDR3 bases are TGTGCCAGCAGCCAAGGGATGGAGAGCTCTGGAAACACCATATATTTT.

This clone was seen a single time. The rearrangement links TRBV4-1 to TRBJ2-7; 7 positions match TRBD2. Germline V gene data show CDR1 as MGHRA and CDR2 as YSYEKL. The CDR3 length is 18 residues. V gave up 0 bases and J gave up 0 bases; unmatched junction bases: 11. The CDR3 DNA reads as TGCGCCAGCAGCCAAGATTCCCACTATAGCGGGTACTCCTACGAGCAGTACTTC. It translates to CASSQDSHYSGYSYEQYF.

V gene TRBV3-1 (or the pseudogene TRBV3-2) combines with J gene TRBJ2-1, with TRBD2 matching over 12 bases. The CDR3 runs to 16 residues. Germline loops: CDR1 LGHDT, CDR2 YNNKEL (reference sequence). J was trimmed by 7 bases and V by 0 bases; bases with no gene match: 4. In DNA, the CDR3 is TGTGCCAGCAGCCAAGATGGGCTAGCGGGAGGGAATGAGCAGTTCTTC. Translation: CASSQDGLAGGNEQFF.

This clone was picked up a small number of times. Other DNA variants within this sample encode the same CDR3. The CDR3 sequence is CASSLSYEQYF. DNA for the CDR3: TGTGCCAGCAGCCTCTCCTACGAGCAGTACTTC. J is TRBJ2-7 and V is TRBV2, with D unresolved. Deletions cut 6 bases from V and 0 bases from J, with 3 bases between. This CDR3 is built from 11 residues. Germline lookup yields CDR1 SNHLY and CDR2 FYNNEI.

The chain carries TRBV7-9 and TRBJ2-6, with D perhaps TRBD2 (5 bases). The germline V gene has CDR1 SEHNR and CDR2 FQNEAQ (reference sequence). This CDR3 comprises 16 residues. V was clipped by 2 bases and J by 4 bases, with 12 bases between them. The CDR3 sequence is CASSLRGIAGANVLTF. For the CDR3, the DNA is TGTGCCAGCAGCTTACGAGGGATAGCGGGGGCCAACGTCCTGACTTTC.

The chain couples TRBV4-2 to TRBJ2-7; D gene ambiguous. The CDR3 sequence is 15 residues long. The V gene's germline CDR1 is LGHNA and CDR2 YNFKEQ. V was clipped by 1 base and J by 0 bases, with 10 bases between them. The CDR3 DNA follows: TGTGCCAGCAGCCAAGTAAAACAGACCTCCTACGAGCAGTACTTC. Translating it yields CASSQVKQTSYEQYF.

The rearrangement uses TRBV19 and TRBJ1-2; TRBD1 matches 7 bases. CDR3 size: 16 residues. The junction had 12 bases not matched to a gene; V was cut back by 0 bases and J by 8 bases. From germline, CDR1 is LNHDA and CDR2 SQIVND (reference sequence). In nucleotides, the CDR3 is TGTGCCAGTAGTATAGATCACAGGGGATTGGTGGAAGGCTACACCTTC. Residues: CASSIDHRGLVEGYTF. Variable domain in full (rest from reference TRBV19 and TRBJ1-2): DGGITQSPKYLFRKEGQNVTLSCEQNLNHDAMYWYRQDPGQGLRLIYYSQIVNDFQKGDIAEGYSVSREKKESFPLTVTSAQKNPTAFYLCASSIDHRGLVEGYTFGSGTRLTVV.

The V and J genes are TRBV7-9 and TRBJ1-1; D is ambiguous. Germline V gene data show CDR1 as SEHNR and CDR2 as FQNEAQ (reference sequence). The CDR3 is 13 residues long. Trimming took off 5 bases at V and 6 bases at J, with 13 bases between the two ends. The CDR3 protein is CASSVNWSPEAFF. As DNA, the CDR3 is TGTGCCAGCAGCGTCAACTGGAGCCCTGAAGCTTTCTTT.

As regards this clone: Relative to the germline gene, one junction end is altered; a read error may explain this. The chain has TRBV6-5 and TRBJ1-5; D remains unclear. The germline V gene encodes CDR1 MNHEY and CDR2 SVGAGI. The CDR3 has 12 amino acids. CDR3 DNA: TGTGCCAGCAGTAACGACAAGCCCGGCGGACTTTTT. Amino acids: CASSNDKPGGLF.

J is TRBJ1-4 and V is TRBV7-9; TRBD1 aligns across 8 bases. V was clipped by 4 bases and J by 6 bases; unmatched bases: 7. The CDR3 is 15 amino acids. The germline CDR1 and CDR2 sequences are SEHNR and FQNEAQ (reference sequence). The CDR3 loop is CASSSYTGGDEKLFF. CDR3 nucleotide sequence: TGTGCCAGCAGCTCGTATACAGGGGGGGATGAAAAACTGTTTTTT.

The rearrangement links TRBV5-4 to TRBJ2-7; D not resolved. The CDR3 has 13 amino acids. V lost 0 bases to trimming and J lost 0 bases, with 4 bases between them. Germline CDR1 and CDR2: SGHNT and YYREEE (reference sequence). The CDR3 region is CASSLGNSYEQYF. For the CDR3, the DNA is TGTGCCAGCAGCTTGGGTAACTCCTACGAGCAGTACTTC.

This clone occurred a few times. The genes are TRBV6-5 and TRBJ2-7, with D possibly TRBD2 on 6 matching bases. This CDR3 region has 15 residues. CDR1 is MNHEY, CDR2 SVGAGI, per germline. The V and J ends lost 6 bases and 1 base respectively, with 16 bases between them. The CDR3 DNA is TGTGCCAGCAGAAGGGGTTACGGACTATCCTACGAGCAGTACTTC. This encodes CASRRGYGLSYEQYF.

This clone was counted between two and nine times. The chain joins TRBV28 to TRBJ1-5; tentatively, D is TRBD1 (5 bases). This CDR3 has 15 amino acids. V shed 3 bases and J shed 6 bases, with 15 bases lying between them. Germline V CDR1 and CDR2: MDHEN, SYDVKM. The CDR3 region is CASSLGQGETQPQHF. DNA of the CDR3: TGTGCCAGCAGTTTGGGCCAGGGTGAAACTCAGCCCCAGCATTTT.

A single count supports this clone. V and J are TRBV7-2 and TRBJ2-7, with 7 positions matching TRBD2. After removal of 3 bases from V and 2 bases from J, the junction contained 7 bases not matched to a gene. The CDR3 is made up of 15 amino acids. CDR1 is SGHTA, CDR2 FQGNSA, per germline. The CDR3 protein is CASSLVAGDPYEQYF. The CDR3 bases are TGTGCCAGCAGCTTGGTTGCGGGAGACCCCTACGAGCAGTACTTC.

The gene calls are TRBV5-4 and TRBJ2-3; D not resolved. CDR3 length: 12 amino acids. The germline V gene has CDR1 SGHNT and CDR2 YYREEE (reference sequence). V was trimmed by 3 bases and J by 2 bases, leaving 4 bases between them. CDR3 sequence reads: CASSSFTDTQYF. The CDR3 coding sequence is TGTGCCAGCAGCTCGTTCACAGATACGCAGTATTTT.

The rearrangement uses TRBV18 and TRBJ1-1, with D maybe TRBD1 (5 bases). The CDR3 is made up of 14 amino acids. Trimming cost V 4 bases and J 0 bases, with 9 bases left between them. The germline gives CDR1 KGHSH, CDR2 LQKENI. CDR3 coding DNA: TGTGCCAGCTCACGAGACAGAATGAACACTGAAGCTTTCTTT. Its protein product is CASSRDRMNTEAFF.

The chain couples TRBV7-8 to TRBJ2-7; 8 nucleotides line up with TRBD2. CDR3 length: 16 amino acids. The trim removed 0 bases at V and 2 bases at J, leaving 6 bases unmatched. The V gene's germline CDR1 is SGHVS and CDR2 FQNEAQ. The CDR3 region has the DNA TGTGCCAGCAGCTTAGCCCGCACTAGCGGACCCTACGAGCAGTACTTC. It is translated as CASSLARTSGPYEQYF. Full variable domain (outside the CDR3, taken from reference TRBV7-8 and TRBJ2-7): GAGVSQSPRYKVAKRGQDVALRCDPISGHVSLFWYQQALGQGPEFLTYFQNEAQLDKSGLPSDRFFAERPEGSVSTLKIQRTQQEDSAVYLCASSLARTSGPYEQYFGPGTRLTVT.

The chain carries TRBV12-3 or TRBV12-4 and TRBJ2-1; 8 nucleotides agree with TRBD2. The CDR3 runs 13 residues. The V gene end was trimmed by 9 bases and the J gene end by 2 bases; junction bases not matched to a gene: 3. CDR3 region: CASSLAAYNEQFF. CDR3 bases: TGTGCCAGTTCACTAGCGGCCTACAATGAGCAGTTCTTC.

This sequence joins TRBV2 and TRBJ1-2, with a tentative D call TRBD1 (6 bases). The germline V and J ends were trimmed by 6 bases and 4 bases, with 27 bases remaining between them. This CDR3 spans 18 amino acids. CDR1 SNHLY and CDR2 FYNNEI come from the germline V gene. CDR3 sequence reads: CASSLVRQALTTGYGYTF. The CDR3 bases are TGTGCCAGCAGCTTGGTCCGACAGGCCCTAACTACAGGCTATGGCTACACCTTC.

This clone was seen a single time. The chain links TRBV7-3 to TRBJ2-5; 10 bases are a match to TRBD2. Losses at the gene ends were 3 bases for V and 2 bases for J; bases not matched to a gene: 6. The germline gives CDR1 SGHTA, CDR2 FQGTGA. The CDR3 spans 16 residues. The CDR3: CASSFPSGRGQETQYF. The CDR3 bases are TGTGCCAGCAGCTTCCCCAGCGGGAGGGGGCAAGAGACCCAGTACTTC.

The chain carries TRBV6-5 and TRBJ1-6; the D is unclear. CDR3 length: 14 amino acids. V was cut by 7 bases and J by 0 bases, with 7 bases left in between. Germline CDR1 is MNHEY and CDR2 is SVGAGI. CDR3 coding DNA: TGTGCCAGCAAGAGGAGCTCCTATAATTCACCCCTCCACTTT. It specifies CASKRSSYNSPLHF.

This rearrangement joins TRBV19 to TRBJ2-7, with 12 bases aligning to TRBD1. The germline V gene encodes CDR1 LNHDA and CDR2 SQIVND (reference sequence). The CDR3 extends over 16 amino acids. V lost 9 bases, J lost 0 bases, and 9 bases stayed unmatched. The chain's CDR3 is CARPGQGAKISYEQYF. CDR3 in DNA: TGTGCCAGACCGGGACAGGGGGCTAAGATCTCCTACGAGCAGTACTTC.

This clone was observed a handful of times. This chain joins TRBV9 and TRBJ1-1; D not resolved. This CDR3 has 15 amino acids. V lost 0 bases and J 1 base, leaving 10 bases between the germline ends. Germline-derived CDR1 and CDR2 are SGDLS and YYNGEE. CDR3 sequence (DNA): TGTGCCAGCAGCGTAGCTCATGAGGGGAACACTGAAGCTTTCTTT. As protein: CASSVAHEGNTEAFF. The full variable domain, completed using reference TRBV9 and TRBJ1-1, is DSGVTQTPKHLITATGQRVTLRCSPRSGDLSVYWYQQSLDQGLQFLIQYYNGEERAKGNILERFSAQQFPDLHSELNLSSLELGDSALYFCASSVAHEGNTEAFFGQGTRLTVV.

This clone has a single count. This chain joins TRBV29-1 and TRBJ1-1; TRBD1 might be the D (6 bases). Trimming stripped 6 bases from V and 2 bases from J, with 16 bases between. The CDR3 extends over 14 amino acids. In germline, CDR1 is SQVTM, CDR2 ANQGSEA. The CDR3 spells CSVDRDILNTEAFF. The CDR3 DNA sequence: TGCAGCGTGGACCGGGACATTCTAAACACTGAAGCTTTCTTT.